Each of the 5 T cell receptor beta chains below was sequenced from the same sample in a study of blood T cell repertoires in COVID-19. Repertoires were generated with immunoSEQ multiplex PCR, while TCRdb's copy carries only in-frame clones and drops some. The sample has 350,000 to 450,000 clones, 85% seen once. The material sequenced was peripheral blood. All receptors derive from a woman aged 18-29 years with acute or convalescent COVID-19.

The chain joins TRBV10-3 to TRBJ2-5, with 7 bases identical to TRBD1. Germline CDR1 is ENHRY and CDR2 is SYGVKD. J was trimmed by 2 bases and V by 6 bases; bases with no gene match: 9. This CDR3 has 15 residues. The CDR3: CAIRFSRDSQETQYF. As DNA, the CDR3 is TGTGCCATCAGATTCTCCCGGGACAGTCAAGAGACCCAGTACTTC.

V usage is TRBV5-4 and J usage is TRBJ2-5; no firm D call. The CDR3 extends over 13 amino acids. Germline lookup yields CDR1 SGHNT and CDR2 YYREEE (reference sequence). The germline V and J ends were trimmed by 0 bases and 5 bases, with 8 bases remaining between them. CDR3 nucleotide sequence: TGTGCCAGCAGCTTGGTTGAGTTGGAGACCCAGTACTTC. This translates into CASSLVELETQYF.

The chain links TRBV19 to TRBJ2-7; 7 positions match TRBD1. Per germline, CDR1 LNHDA and CDR2 SQIVND (reference sequence). The CDR3 length is 14 residues. After removal of 5 bases from V and 1 base from J, the junction contained 5 bases not matched to a gene. As DNA, the CDR3 is TGTGCCAGTAGTCATCCGGGACAGTCCTACGAGCAGTACTTC. It codes for CASSHPGQSYEQYF.

This chain links TRBV11-2 with TRBJ2-1; TRBD2 matches 10 bases. The trim removed 2 bases at V and 8 bases at J, leaving 6 bases unmatched. This CDR3 region has 15 residues. Germline CDR1 SGHAT, CDR2 FQNNGV. This CDR3 reads CASSLTLAGDDEQFF. The CDR3, as DNA: TGTGCCAGCAGCTTAACTCTAGCGGGAGACGATGAGCAGTTCTTC.

This clone was seen a handful of times. V gene TRBV2 combines with J gene TRBJ2-7; 7 bases fit TRBD1. Germline lookup yields CDR1 SNHLY and CDR2 FYNNEI. The CDR3 is made up of 14 amino acids. The ends lost 6 bases at V and 1 base at J; junction bases unmatched: 6. The CDR3 DNA is TGTGCCAGCAGCCCCAACAGGGGATCCTACGAGCAGTACTTC. This codes for CASSPNRGSYEQYF.